Shown below are 27 T cell receptor beta chains from a single sample sequenced in a study of cytomegalovirus exposure and HLA in healthy donors. TCRdb's copy holds only in-frame clones and misses some; the assay was immunoSEQ multiplex PCR. The profile shows some 50,000 clones, over 90% of them singletons. Input material: PBMCs. Receptors were obtained from a woman aged 18-30 years in good health and CMV-seronegative.

The V gene is TRBV18, the J gene TRBJ2-1, with a tentative D call TRBD1 (5 bases). The length of the CDR3 is 15 residues. CDR1 and CDR2 from the germline V gene are KGHSH and LQKENI. V was clipped by 3 bases and J by 7 bases, with 16 bases between them. The CDR3 DNA follows: TGTGCCAGCTCACCCGACCCAGGGCTCGGGAATGAGCAGTTCTTC. Encoded protein: CASSPDPGLGNEQFF.

This sequence joins TRBV2 and TRBJ1-1; tentative D call: TRBD1 (5 bases). Germline V gives CDR1 SNHLY, CDR2 FYNNEI. The CDR3 has 14 residues. Trimming removed 2 bases from V and 4 bases from J, with 11 bases in between. The CDR3 DNA follows: TGTGCCAGCAGTGAAAGGGTTGGGGCCACTGAAGCTTTCTTT. As protein: CASSERVGATEAFF.

V is TRBV2 and J is TRBJ2-2; tentative D call: TRBD1 (6 bases). The CDR3 contains 15 residues. Trimming took 2 bases from V and 7 from J, leaving 14 bases between them. Germline V lookup: CDR1 SNHLY, CDR2 FYNNEI. This CDR3 is CASSEQGLAGGELFF. The CDR3 bases are TGTGCCAGCAGTGAACAGGGGCTTGCGGGCGGGGAGCTGTTTTTT.

The chain has TRBV27 and TRBJ2-3; possibly TRBD2 for D (5 bases). This CDR3 has 14 residues. The germline CDR1 and CDR2 sequences are MNHEY and SMNVEV (reference sequence). The V end was cut by 5 bases, the J end by 7 bases, with 16 bases between. Here the CDR3 reads CASSTLDFLNTQYF. Written as DNA, the CDR3 is TGTGCCAGCAGTACCCTGGACTTTTTAAATACGCAGTATTTT.

This chain links TRBV11-3 with TRBJ1-3; the D gene is possibly TRBD1 (5 bases). V shed 4 bases and J shed 0 bases, with 10 bases lying between them. Germline V lookup: CDR1 SGHNT, CDR2 YENEEA. This CDR3 contains 15 residues. The CDR3 spells CASSSDSHSGNTIYF. The CDR3, as DNA: TGTGCCAGCAGCTCTGACAGCCACTCTGGAAACACCATATATTTT. Based on the CDR3 plus reference TRBV11-3 and TRBJ1-3, the full variable domain is EAGVVQSPRYKIIEKKQPVAFWCNPISGHNTLYWYLQNLGQGPELLIRYENEEAVDDSQLPKDRFSAERLKGVDSTLKIQPAELGDSAVYLCASSSDSHSGNTIYFGEGSWLTVV.

The V call is TRBV10-3, the J call TRBJ2-1; the D gene is possibly TRBD1 (6 bases). Trimming removed 7 bases at V and 8 bases at J, with 15 bases between. The CDR3 contains 13 residues. Germline V lookup: CDR1 ENHRY, CDR2 SYGVKD. The CDR3 reads CAITTGPSDEQFF. In DNA, the CDR3 is TGTGCCATCACCACAGGGCCCTCGGATGAGCAGTTCTTC.

J is TRBJ1-3 and V is TRBV9; no reliable D call. CDR3 length: 15 amino acids. Germline CDR1 SGDLS, CDR2 YYNGEE. Trimming stripped 0 bases from V and 2 bases from J, with 9 bases between. CDR3 bases: TGTGCCAGCAGCGTAGATCCCATAGCTGGAAACACCATATATTTT. This translates into CASSVDPIAGNTIYF.

The chain recombines TRBV4-3 with TRBJ2-2; TRBD2 matches at 7 bases. The CDR3 has 18 residues. V was pared by 2 bases and J by 1 base, with 10 bases of the junction left unmatched. In germline, CDR1 is LGHNA, CDR2 YSLEER. Written as DNA, the CDR3 is TGCGCCAGCAGCCAATCTGTAAGGCTAGCGGTGAACACCGGGGAGCTGTTTTTT. As protein: CASSQSVRLAVNTGELFF.

The V and J genes are TRBV19 and TRBJ1-2; TRBD1 agrees at 9 bases. Trimming took 1 base from V and 3 from J; bases not matched to a gene: 6. Germline-derived CDR1 and CDR2 are LNHDA and SQIVND (reference sequence). The CDR3 has 16 residues. CDR3 sequence: CASSIGGTGNHYGYTF. The CDR3 region has the DNA TGTGCCAGTAGTATAGGGGGGACAGGGAACCACTATGGCTACACCTTC.

The CDR3 region has the DNA TGTGCCAGCAGCCAAGGGGGTGGCTACACCTTC. It specifies CASSQGGGYTF. This chain links TRBV6-5 with TRBJ1-2; perhaps TRBD1 as D (6 bases). Deletions cut 6 bases from V and 7 bases from J, with 9 bases between. Germline V CDR1 and CDR2: MNHEY, SVGAGI. The CDR3 length is 11 residues.

V and J are TRBV9 and TRBJ2-3, with unresolved D. The length of the CDR3 is 20 residues. CDR1 and CDR2 from the germline V gene are SGDLS and YYNGEE. Trimming cost V 0 bases and J 5 bases, with 28 bases left between them. The CDR3: CASSVVTTPQAPNKKDTQYF. The CDR3 DNA reads as TGTGCCAGCAGCGTAGTAACGACACCGCAAGCACCGAATAAAAAAGATACGCAGTATTTT.

The genes are TRBV29-1 and TRBJ2-2; possible D gene TRBD1, 6 bases. The CDR3 consists of 13 residues. With 7 bases removed from V and 5 bases from J, the gap between germline ends came to 14 bases. CDR1 is SQVTM and CDR2 is ANQGSEA in the germline V gene. The CDR3, as DNA: TGCAGCGGAGGCCTGAGGGGGACCGGGGAGCTGTTTTTT. As protein: CSGGLRGTGELFF.

This chain connects TRBV6-5 to TRBJ2-7; TRBD2 matches 10 bases. The CDR3 sequence is 15 residues long. Per germline, CDR1 MNHEY and CDR2 SVGAGI. The J segment lost 3 bases and the V segment lost 7 bases, leaving 9 bases of the junction unmatched. In DNA form, the CDR3 reads TGTGCCAGCACTAAGTCCGGGACTAGCGTCTACGAGCAGTACTTC. As protein: CASTKSGTSVYEQYF.

The V gene is TRBV7-9, the J gene TRBJ2-4; tentative D call: TRBD1 (6 bases). The germline CDR1 and CDR2 sequences are SEHNR and FQNEAQ (reference sequence). The CDR3 covers 15 residues. The V gene lost 5 bases and the J gene lost 0 bases, with 11 bases spanning the gap. In DNA, the CDR3 is TGTGCCAGCAGCCCCGGACAGCTAGCCAAAAACATTCAGTACTTC. Translated, it gives CASSPGQLAKNIQYF.

This sequence joins TRBV10-3 and TRBJ2-1, with 13 nucleotides matching TRBD2. Germline CDR1 and CDR2: ENHRY and SYGVKD. This CDR3 has 20 residues. After removal of 6 bases from V and 0 bases from J, the junction contained 14 bases not matched to a gene. As DNA, the CDR3 is TGTGCCATCAGCCCCTTGGGGACTAGCGGGACCTCTAGCTCCTACAATGAGCAGTTCTTC. Its protein product is CAISPLGTSGTSSSYNEQFF.

The genes are TRBV15 and TRBJ1-2; D not resolved. The CDR3 contains 12 residues. V was trimmed by 0 bases and J by 12 bases, leaving 11 bases between them. Germline values: CDR1 LNHNV, CDR2 YYDKDF (reference sequence). This CDR3 is CATSRDQSTNTF. The DNA for the CDR3 is TGTGCCACCAGCAGAGATCAATCAACTAACACCTTC.

This clone occurred once. The chain links TRBV4-2 to TRBJ2-5; possible D gene TRBD1, 6 bases. The CDR3 loop spans 14 amino acids. Germline assignment: CDR1 LGHNA and CDR2 YNFKEQ. V lost 0 bases and J lost 9, with 14 bases in between. DNA for the CDR3: TGTGCCAGCAGCCAAGAGGCCGGACAGCGGTCCCAGTACTTC. This encodes CASSQEAGQRSQYF.

This clone was seen once. The V gene is TRBV4-2, the J gene TRBJ2-2, with TRBD1 matching 9 bases. Trimming removed 6 bases from V and 6 bases from J; junction bases left unmatched: 5. Per the germline V gene, CDR1 is LGHNA and CDR2 is YNFKEQ. The CDR3 is 14 residues long. The CDR3 DNA follows: TGTGCCAGCAGGAGAGGGACAGGGTCCGGGGAGCTGTTTTTT. Encoded protein: CASRRGTGSGELFF.

The chain has TRBV4-1 and TRBJ2-7; 8 positions agree with TRBD1. CDR1 is MGHRA and CDR2 is YSYEKL in the germline V gene. The CDR3 has 15 amino acids. V was clipped by 0 bases and J by 2 bases; unmatched bases: 3. CDR3 DNA: TGCGCCAGCAGCCAAGACAGGACAGGGCCCTACGAGCAGTACTTC. This translates into CASSQDRTGPYEQYF.

The genes are TRBV6-1 and TRBJ2-3; 8 nucleotides agree with TRBD1. This CDR3 spans 14 amino acids. With V trimmed by 4 bases and J by 6 bases, 6 bases remained unmatched. Germline V gene lookup returns CDR1 MNHNS and CDR2 SASEGT. The CDR3 DNA reads TGTGCCAGCAGTGGCAGGGGGCTGCCGGATACGCAGTATTTT. Translation gives CASSGRGLPDTQYF.

The chain is built from TRBV19 and TRBJ2-3; D possibly corresponds to TRBD2 (6 bases). V gave up 9 bases and J gave up 0 bases, with 25 bases separating them. CDR1 LNHDA and CDR2 SQIVND come from the germline V gene (reference sequence). The CDR3 sequence is 18 residues long. This chain's CDR3 is CASTEGTANFASTDTQYF. The CDR3 bases are TGTGCCAGCACGGAGGGGACCGCCAATTTTGCGAGCACAGATACGCAGTATTTT.

In its sample, this clone was seen once. CDR3 nucleotide sequence: TGTGCCAGCAGTACGAAAACCGGGACTAACACAGATACGCAGTATTTT. Translating gives CASSTKTGTNTDTQYF. This chain uses TRBV27 with TRBJ2-3; 7 nucleotides agree with TRBD2. J was trimmed by 2 bases and V by 5 bases; bases with no gene match: 10. CDR1 and CDR2 from the germline V gene are MNHEY and SMNVEV (reference sequence). This CDR3 contains 16 residues.

This clone was detected only once. This chain uses TRBV5-4 with TRBJ1-1; weak D call: TRBD1 (5 bases). Germline V gives CDR1 SGHNT, CDR2 YYREEE (reference sequence). With 0 bases removed from V and 3 bases from J, the gap between germline ends came to 9 bases. The CDR3 spans 14 residues. CDR3 in DNA: TGTGCCAGCAGCTTGGTGGGGGGGGACACTGAAGCTTTCTTT. Translated, it gives CASSLVGGDTEAFF.

The J gene is TRBJ2-7, the V gene TRBV5-1, with TRBD2 matching over 9 bases. Germline CDR1 is SGHRS and CDR2 is YFSETQ. The V and J ends lost 4 bases and 2 bases, in that order; junction bases with no gene match: 7. The CDR3 is 15 residues long. The CDR3 region is CASSDISGGTYEQYF. The CDR3, as DNA: TGCGCCAGCAGCGATATCAGCGGGGGGACCTACGAGCAGTACTTC.

V and J are TRBV27 and TRBJ2-7; possible D gene TRBD1, 6 bases. Germline V gene data show CDR1 as MNHEY and CDR2 as SMNVEV (reference sequence). The CDR3 totals 13 residues. The V end lost 3 bases, the J end lost 2 bases, and 8 bases lay between the germline ends. CDR3 amino acids: CASSLQGTYEQYF. The CDR3 DNA follows: TGTGCCAGCAGTTTGCAGGGGACCTACGAGCAGTACTTC.

CDR3 amino acids: CASSGQGDQPQHF. DNA of the CDR3: TGTGCCAGCAGTGGACAGGGTGATCAGCCCCAGCATTTT. The chain joins TRBV6-1 to TRBJ1-5; 7 nucleotides line up with TRBD1. This CDR3 has 13 residues. Germline V CDR1 and CDR2: MNHNS, SASEGT. V trimming: 4 bases; J trimming: 5 bases; junction bases outside the gene matches: 2.

This sequence joins TRBV28 and TRBJ2-7, with 9 bases that match TRBD1. This CDR3 is 16 amino acids long. Germline CDR1 and CDR2: MDHEN and SYDVKM. Trimming took 6 bases from V and 3 from J; bases not matched to a gene: 12. The CDR3 protein is CASSYRHDRGIYEQYV. In DNA form, the CDR3 reads TGTGCCAGCAGCTACCGACATGACAGGGGGATCTACGAGCAGTACGTC.